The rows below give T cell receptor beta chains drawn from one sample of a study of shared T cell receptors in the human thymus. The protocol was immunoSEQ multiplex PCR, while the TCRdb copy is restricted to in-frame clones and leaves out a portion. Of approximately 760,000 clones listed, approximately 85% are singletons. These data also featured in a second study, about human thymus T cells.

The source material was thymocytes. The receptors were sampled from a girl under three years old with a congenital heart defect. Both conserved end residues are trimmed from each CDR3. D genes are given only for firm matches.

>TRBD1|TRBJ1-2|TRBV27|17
ASSPTLGQGRYANYGYT
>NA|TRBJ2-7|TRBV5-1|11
ASSPPEWHEQY
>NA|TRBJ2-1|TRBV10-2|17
ASSALGLKVLDTYNEQF
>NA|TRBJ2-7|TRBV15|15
ATSPEPGPFPPYEQY
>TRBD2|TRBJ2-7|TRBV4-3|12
ASSPRTSGGEQY
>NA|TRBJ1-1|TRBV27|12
ASRARELNTEAF
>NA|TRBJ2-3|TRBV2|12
ASTPGDPTDTQY
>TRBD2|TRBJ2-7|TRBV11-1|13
ASSLVGGASYEQY
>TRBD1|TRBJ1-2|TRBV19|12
ASSNPRRGPGYT
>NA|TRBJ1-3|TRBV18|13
ASSSPNSSGNTIY
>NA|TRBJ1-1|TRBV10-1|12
ASSPEEGDTEAF
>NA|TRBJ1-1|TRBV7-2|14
ASSLVSGGSNTEAF
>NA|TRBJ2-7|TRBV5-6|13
ASSWSHRGSYEQY
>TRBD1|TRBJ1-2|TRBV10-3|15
AISVLAGTGAAHGYT
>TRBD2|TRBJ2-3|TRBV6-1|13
ASAPLAGGLDTQY
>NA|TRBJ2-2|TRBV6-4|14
ASSDGASESTGELF
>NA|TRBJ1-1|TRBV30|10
ASPDEGTEAF
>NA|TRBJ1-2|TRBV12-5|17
ASGLHEFAGEDSNYGYT
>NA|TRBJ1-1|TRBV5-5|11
ASSPNGGAEAF
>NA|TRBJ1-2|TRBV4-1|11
ASSRGPLYGYT
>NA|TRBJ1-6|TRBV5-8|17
ASSHTPPGGKSYNSPLH
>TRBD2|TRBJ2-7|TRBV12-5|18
ASGPTAPGTSGVLGYEQY
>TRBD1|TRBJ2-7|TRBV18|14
ASSPFDATGDYEQY
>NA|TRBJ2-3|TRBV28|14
ASSLVRAGTADTQY
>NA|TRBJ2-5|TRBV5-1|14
ASSSRGGRAQETQY
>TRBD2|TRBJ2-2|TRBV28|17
ASSLRGTSGGPTTGELF
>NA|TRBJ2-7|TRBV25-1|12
ASRVRGSSYEQY
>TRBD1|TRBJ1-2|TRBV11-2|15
ASSSVGTGASNYGYT
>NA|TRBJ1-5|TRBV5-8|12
ASSLVSGNQPQH
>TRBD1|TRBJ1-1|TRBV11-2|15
ASSASGTGGVCTEAF